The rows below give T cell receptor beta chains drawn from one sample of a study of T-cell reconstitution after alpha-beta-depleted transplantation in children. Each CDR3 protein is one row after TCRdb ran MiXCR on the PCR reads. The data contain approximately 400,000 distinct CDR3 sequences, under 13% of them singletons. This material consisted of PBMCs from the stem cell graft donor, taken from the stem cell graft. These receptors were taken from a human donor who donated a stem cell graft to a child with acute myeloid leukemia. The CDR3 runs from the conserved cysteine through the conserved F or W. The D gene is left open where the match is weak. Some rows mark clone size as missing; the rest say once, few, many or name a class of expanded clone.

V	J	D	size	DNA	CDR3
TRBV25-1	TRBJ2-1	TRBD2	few	TGTGCCAGCAGTGATAGACTAGCGAGCTCCTACAATGAGCAGTTCTTC	CASSDRLASSYNEQFF
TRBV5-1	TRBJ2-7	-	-	TGCGCCAGCAGCTTGGAGTCGGGACGCGAGCAGTACTTC	CASSLESGREQYF
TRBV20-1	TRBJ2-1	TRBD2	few	TGCAGTGCTTTTAAGCGGGAGGGGACTTACAATGAGCAGTTCTTC	CSAFKREGTYNEQFF
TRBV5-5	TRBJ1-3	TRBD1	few	TGTGCCAGCAGCTTGCGACAGGGGGCTGCTGGAAACACCATATATTTT	CASSLRQGAAGNTIYF
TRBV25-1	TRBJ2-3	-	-	TGTGCCAGCAGTGAATATTGGGGAAGCACAGATACGCAGTATTTT	CASSEYWGSTDTQYF
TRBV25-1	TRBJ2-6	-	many	TGTGCCAGCAGTTACAGGGTCGGCTCTGGGGCCAACGTCCTGACTTTC	CASSYRVGSGANVLTF
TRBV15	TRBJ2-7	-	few	TGTGCCACCAGCAGAGGTAAAGGCTACGAGCAGTACTTC	CATSRGKGYEQYF
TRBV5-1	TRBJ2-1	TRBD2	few	TGCGCCAGCAGCTTGGGGCCTAGCGGGGGGAACTACAATGAGCAGTTCTTC	CASSLGPSGGNYNEQFF
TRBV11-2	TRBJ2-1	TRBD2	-	TGTGCCAGCAGCCCGGGTGGGACTAGCTCGAATGAGCAGTTCTTC	CASSPGGTSSNEQFF
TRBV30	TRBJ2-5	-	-	TGTGCCTGGAGCGGACGATTGCAAGAGACCCAGTACTTC	CAWSGRLQETQYF
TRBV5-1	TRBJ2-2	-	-	TGCGCCAGCAGCTTGGACGGCTTTTCCGCCGGGGAGCTGTTTTTT	CASSLDGFSAGELFF
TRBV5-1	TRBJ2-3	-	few	TGCGCCAGCAGCTCCCAGGGACAAAGCACAGATACGCAGTATTTT	CASSSQGQSTDTQYF
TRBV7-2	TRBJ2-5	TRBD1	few	TGTGCCAGCAGCTTAGTCGGGACAGTTGAGGAGACCCAGTACTTC	CASSLVGTVEETQYF
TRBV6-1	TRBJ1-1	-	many	TGTGCCAGCAGGGTGAGGGGGAACACTGAAGCTTTCTTT	CASRVRGNTEAFF
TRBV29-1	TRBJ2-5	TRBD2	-	TGCAGCGTCGGGACTAGCGGGACTGGGGGGGCCCAGTACTTC	CSVGTSGTGGAQYF
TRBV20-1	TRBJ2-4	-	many	TGCAGTGCTAGAGGCTCAGCCAAAAACATTCAGTACTTC	CSARGSAKNIQYF
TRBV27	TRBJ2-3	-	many	TGTGCCAGCATGGAGGGGGGCCGTCAGTATTTT	CASMEGGRQYF
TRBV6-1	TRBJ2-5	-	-	TGTGCCAGCAGGTCCACAGGGATGGAGACCCAGTACTTC	CASRSTGMETQYF
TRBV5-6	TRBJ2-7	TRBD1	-	TGTGCCAGCAGCTTGACCACCGTCGGGACAGGGGGCTTCTACGAGCAGTACTTC	CASSLTTVGTGGFYEQYF
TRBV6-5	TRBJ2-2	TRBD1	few	TGTGCCAGCACCACCGGGACAGGGGGTCTGCCCGGGGAGCTGTTTTTT	CASTTGTGGLPGELFF
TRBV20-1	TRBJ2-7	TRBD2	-	TGCAGTGCTAGAGCCCAAACCGGGACTAGCGAGTTCGGAACCTTCTACGAGCAGTACTTC	CSARAQTGTSEFGTFYEQYF
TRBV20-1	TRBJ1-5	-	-	TGCAGTGCTAGATCCGGGAGAAGCAATCAGCCCCAGCATTTT	CSARSGRSNQPQHF
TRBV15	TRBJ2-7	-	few	TGTGCCACCAGCAGAGACCTTCGTCATGAGCAGTACTTC	CATSRDLRHEQYF
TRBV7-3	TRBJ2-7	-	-	TGTGCCAGCAGCTGGGGGCCACCCTACGAGCAGTACTTC	CASSWGPPYEQYF
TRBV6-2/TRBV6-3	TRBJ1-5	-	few	TGTGCCAGCAGTTACGGACACAATAGCAATCAGCCCCAGCATTTT	CASSYGHNSNQPQHF
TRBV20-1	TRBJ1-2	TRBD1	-	TGCAGTGCTAAAGCTCAGAACAGGGGGCCGGGTGGCTACGCCTTC	CSAKAQNRGPGGYAF
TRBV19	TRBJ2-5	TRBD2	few	TGTGCCAGTAGTCGAGCGGGGGGACTCCAAGAGACCCAGTACTTC	CASSRAGGLQETQYF
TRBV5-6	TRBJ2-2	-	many	TGTGCCAGCAGCCCCACTCCGGGGGCCGGGGAGCTGTTTTTT	CASSPTPGAGELFF
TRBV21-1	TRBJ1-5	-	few	TGTGCCAGCACCAAACAGAGGGATCAGCCCCAGCATTTT	CASTKQRDQPQHF
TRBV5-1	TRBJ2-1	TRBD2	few	TGCGCCAGCAGCTTACCGGGACTAGCGGGAGGGCCGGCTCGTAATGAGCAGTTCTTC	CASSLPGLAGGPARNEQFF
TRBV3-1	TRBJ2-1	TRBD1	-	TGTGCCAGCAGCCATTCAGGGGGCAATGAGCAGTTCTTC	CASSHSGGNEQFF
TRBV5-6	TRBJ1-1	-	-	TGTGCCAGCGCAGGGAACCCTGAAGCTTTCTTT	CASAGNPEAFF
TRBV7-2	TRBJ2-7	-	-	TGTGCCAGCAGCTTAGACGTCGATGGACCCGACGAGCAGTACTTC	CASSLDVDGPDEQYF
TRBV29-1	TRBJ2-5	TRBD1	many	TGCAGCGTTGAAGACCCCCCCGCGGGACAGGGGTTAGAGACCCAGTACTTC	CSVEDPPAGQGLETQYF
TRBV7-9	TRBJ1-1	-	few	TGTGCCAGCAGCAAGGACCGTGAAGCTTTCTTT	CASSKDREAFF
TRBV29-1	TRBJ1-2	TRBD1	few	TGCAGCGTTTTCTCCGGGACAGGGCATCATGGCTACACCTTC	CSVFSGTGHHGYTF
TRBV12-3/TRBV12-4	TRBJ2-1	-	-	TGTGCCAGCAGTCCCGTTAGGGGGTTCTACAATGAGCAGTTCTTC	CASSPVRGFYNEQFF
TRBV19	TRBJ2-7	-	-	TGTGCCAGTAGTATAATGCTACGCTACGAGCAGTACTTC	CASSIMLRYEQYF
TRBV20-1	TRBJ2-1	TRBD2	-	TGCAGTGCCCGAACCGGGACTAGCGGGGTCTACAATGAGCAGTTCTTC	CSARTGTSGVYNEQFF
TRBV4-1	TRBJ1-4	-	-	TGCGCCAGCAGCCAAGTTAGCCTGGTAGGGGACGTGGAAAAACTGTTTTTT	CASSQVSLVGDVEKLFF
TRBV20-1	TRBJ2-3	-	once	TGCAGTGCTAGAGTTCCCGGTTATACAGATACGCAGTATTTT	CSARVPGYTDTQYF
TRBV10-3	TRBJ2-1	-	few	TGTGCCATCAGCGAGGATCCCAATGAGCAGTTCTTC	CAISEDPNEQFF